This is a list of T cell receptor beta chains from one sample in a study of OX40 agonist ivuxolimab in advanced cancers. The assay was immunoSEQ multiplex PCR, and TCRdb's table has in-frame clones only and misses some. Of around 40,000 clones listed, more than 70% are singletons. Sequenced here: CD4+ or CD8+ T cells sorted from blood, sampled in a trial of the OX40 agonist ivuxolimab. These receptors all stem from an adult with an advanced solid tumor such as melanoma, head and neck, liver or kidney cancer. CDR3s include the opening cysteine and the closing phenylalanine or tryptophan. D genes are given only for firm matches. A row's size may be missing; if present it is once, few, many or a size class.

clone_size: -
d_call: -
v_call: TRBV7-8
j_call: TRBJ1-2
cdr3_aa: CASSLGRDLNYGYTF
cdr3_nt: TGTGCCAGCAGCTTAGGCAGGGACCTTAACTATGGCTACACCTTC

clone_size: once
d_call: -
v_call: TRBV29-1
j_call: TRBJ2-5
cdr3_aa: CSAYLPGTQETQYF
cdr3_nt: TGCAGCGCCTACCTGCCGGGAACCCAAGAGACCCAGTACTTC

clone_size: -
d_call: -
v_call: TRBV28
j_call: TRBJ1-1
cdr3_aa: CASSPPGPNTEAFF
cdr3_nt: TGTGCCAGCAGTCCGCCTGGGCCGAACACTGAAGCTTTCTTT

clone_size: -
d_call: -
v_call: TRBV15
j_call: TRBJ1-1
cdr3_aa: CATSLRWTDVDTEAFF
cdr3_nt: TGTGCCACCAGCTTACGATGGACAGATGTGGACACTGAAGCTTTCTTT

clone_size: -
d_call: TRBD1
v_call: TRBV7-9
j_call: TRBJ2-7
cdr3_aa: CASSLRQGEVGEQYF
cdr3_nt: TGTGCCAGCAGCTTAAGACAGGGGGAAGTCGGCGAGCAGTACTTC

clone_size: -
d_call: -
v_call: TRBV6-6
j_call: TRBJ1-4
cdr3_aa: CASSYYSTNEKLFF
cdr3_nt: TGTGCCAGCAGTTACTATTCAACTAATGAAAAACTGTTTTTT

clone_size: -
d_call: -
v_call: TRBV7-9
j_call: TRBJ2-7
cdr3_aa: CASSLGGGEQYF
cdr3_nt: TGTGCCAGCAGCTTAGGGGGCGGCGAGCAGTACTTC

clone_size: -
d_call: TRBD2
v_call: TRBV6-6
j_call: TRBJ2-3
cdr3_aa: CASSFRTSVTTDTQYF
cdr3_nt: TGTGCCAGCAGTTTCCGGACTAGCGTAACAACAGATACGCAGTATTTT

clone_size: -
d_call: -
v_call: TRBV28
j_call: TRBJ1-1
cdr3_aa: CASSPGPMNTEAFF
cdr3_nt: TGTGCCAGCAGTCCGGGACCGATGAACACTGAAGCTTTCTTT

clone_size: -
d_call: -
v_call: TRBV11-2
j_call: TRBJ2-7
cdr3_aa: CASSQGVQLDEQYF
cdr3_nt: TGTGCCAGCAGCCAAGGGGTGCAACTGGACGAGCAGTACTTC

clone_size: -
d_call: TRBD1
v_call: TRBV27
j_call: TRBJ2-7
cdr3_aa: CASSLSGTGAHEQYF
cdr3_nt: TGTGCCAGCAGTTTATCGGGGACAGGGGCCCACGAGCAGTACTTC

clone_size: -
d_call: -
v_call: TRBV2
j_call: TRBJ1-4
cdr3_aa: CASSEALGAPEEKLFF
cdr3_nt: TGTGCCAGCAGTGAAGCGTTGGGGGCCCCAGAAGAAAAACTGTTTTTT

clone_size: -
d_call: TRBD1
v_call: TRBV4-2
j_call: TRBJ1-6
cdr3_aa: CASRYSGTDNSPLHF
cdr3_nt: TGTGCCAGCAGGTATTCCGGGACAGATAATTCACCCCTCCACTTT

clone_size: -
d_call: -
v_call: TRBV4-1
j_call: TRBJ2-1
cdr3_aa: CASSHPIDEQFF
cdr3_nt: TGCGCCAGCAGTCACCCCATCGATGAGCAGTTCTTC

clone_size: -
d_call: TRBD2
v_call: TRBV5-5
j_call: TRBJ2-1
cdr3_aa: CATSGLAALGPYNEQFF
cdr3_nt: TGTGCCACTTCGGGACTAGCGGCCCTGGGGCCCTACAATGAGCAGTTCTTC

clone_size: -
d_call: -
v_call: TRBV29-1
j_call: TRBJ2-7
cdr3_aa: CSVESAYEQYF
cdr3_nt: TGCAGCGTTGAAAGTGCCTACGAGCAGTACTTC

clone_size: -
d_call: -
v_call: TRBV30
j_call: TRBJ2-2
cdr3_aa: CAWSWGDGELFF
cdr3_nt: TGTGCCTGGAGTTGGGGGGACGGGGAGCTGTTTTTT

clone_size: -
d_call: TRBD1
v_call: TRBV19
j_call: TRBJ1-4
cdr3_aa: CASSEKGDREKLVEDEKLFF
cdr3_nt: TGTGCCAGTAGCGAAAAAGGGGACAGGGAAAAGTTGGTCGAAGATGAAAAACTGTTTTTT

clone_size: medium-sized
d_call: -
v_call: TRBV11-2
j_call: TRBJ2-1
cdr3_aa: CASSPGTVVDEQFF
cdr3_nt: TGTGCCAGCAGCCCCGGGACTGTCGTCGATGAGCAGTTCTTC

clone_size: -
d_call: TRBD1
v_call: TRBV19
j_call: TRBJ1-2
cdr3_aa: CASSIWTGDFVNYGYTF
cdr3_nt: TGTGCCAGTAGTATATGGACAGGGGATTTTGTTAACTATGGCTACACCTTC

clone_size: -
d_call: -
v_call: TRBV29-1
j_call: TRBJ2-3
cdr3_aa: CSVEGPNKPSTDTQYF
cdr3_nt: TGCAGCGTTGAAGGCCCAAACAAACCTAGCACAGATACGCAGTATTTT

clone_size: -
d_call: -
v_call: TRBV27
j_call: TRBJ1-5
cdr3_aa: CASRMGGQPQHF
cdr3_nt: TGTGCCAGCAGAATGGGAGGACAGCCCCAGCATTTT

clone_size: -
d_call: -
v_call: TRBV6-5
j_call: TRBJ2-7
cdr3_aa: CASTQGAGYEQYF
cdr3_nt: TGTGCCAGCACCCAAGGTGCTGGCTACGAGCAGTACTTC

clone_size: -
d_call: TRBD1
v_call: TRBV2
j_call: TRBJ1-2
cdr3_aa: CASSDPDRGNYGYTF
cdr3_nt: TGTGCCAGCAGCGACCCGGACAGGGGAAACTATGGCTACACCTTC

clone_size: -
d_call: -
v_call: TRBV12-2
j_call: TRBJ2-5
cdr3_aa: CASRSPGTSGSCRETQYF
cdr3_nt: TGTGCAAGTCGCTCCCCCGGGACTAGCGGGAGTTGTCGAGAGACCCAGTACTTC

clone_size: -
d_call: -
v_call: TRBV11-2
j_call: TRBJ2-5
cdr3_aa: CASRALETQYF
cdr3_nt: TGTGCCAGCAGGGCACTAGAGACCCAGTACTTC

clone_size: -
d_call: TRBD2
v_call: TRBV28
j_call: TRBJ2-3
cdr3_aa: CASKSGTSGSSGWQYF
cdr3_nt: TGTGCCAGCAAATCCGGGACTAGCGGGTCCTCAGGGTGGCAGTATTTT

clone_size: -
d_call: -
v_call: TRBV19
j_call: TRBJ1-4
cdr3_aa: CASSMSQLGNEKLFF
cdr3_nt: TGTGCCAGTAGTATGTCCCAGCTGGGTAATGAAAAACTGTTTTTT

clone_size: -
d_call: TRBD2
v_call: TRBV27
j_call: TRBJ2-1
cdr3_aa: CASSHGTSGNNEQFF
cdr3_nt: TGTGCCAGCAGCCACGGGACTAGCGGGAACAATGAGCAGTTCTTC

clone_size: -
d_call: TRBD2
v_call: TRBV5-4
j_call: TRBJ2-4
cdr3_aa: CASSAYGGDIQYF
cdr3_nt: TGTGCCAGCAGCGCGTACGGGGGGGACATTCAGTACTTC

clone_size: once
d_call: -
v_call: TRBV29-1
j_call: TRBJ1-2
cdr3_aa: CSALALGDGYTF
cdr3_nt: TGCAGCGCCCTTGCCCTCGGGGATGGCTACACCTTC

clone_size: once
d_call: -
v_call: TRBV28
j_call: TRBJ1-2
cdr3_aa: CASSPAEVRHYGYTF
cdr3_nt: TGTGCCAGCAGCCCGGCCGAAGTAAGGCACTATGGCTACACCTTC

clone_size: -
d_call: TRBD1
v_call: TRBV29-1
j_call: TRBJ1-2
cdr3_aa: CSVLGGQGLNGYTF
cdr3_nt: TGCAGCGTCCTTGGGGGACAGGGGCTGAATGGCTACACCTTC

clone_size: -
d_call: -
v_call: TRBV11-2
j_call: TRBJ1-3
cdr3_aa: CASSLWTYSGNTIYF
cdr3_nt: TGTGCCAGCAGCTTATGGACATACTCTGGAAACACCATATATTTT

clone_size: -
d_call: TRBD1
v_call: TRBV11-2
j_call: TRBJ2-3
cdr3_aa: CASSQGVDRRTDTQYF
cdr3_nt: TGTGCCAGCAGCCAGGGGGTCGACAGGCGCACAGATACGCAGTATTTT

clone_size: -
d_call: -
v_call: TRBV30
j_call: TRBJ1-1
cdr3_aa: CAWRAGNTEAFF
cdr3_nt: TGTGCCTGGAGGGCTGGGAACACTGAAGCTTTCTTT

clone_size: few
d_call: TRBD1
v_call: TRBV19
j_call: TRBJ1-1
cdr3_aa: CATSGQITEAFF
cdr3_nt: TGTGCCACCTCGGGACAGATAACTGAAGCTTTCTTT

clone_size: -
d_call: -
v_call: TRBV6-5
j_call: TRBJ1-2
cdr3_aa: CASSLAPGVDYGYTF
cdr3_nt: TGTGCCAGCAGCCTGGCCCCGGGGGTCGACTATGGCTACACCTTC

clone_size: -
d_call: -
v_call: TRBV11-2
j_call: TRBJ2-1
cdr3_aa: CASSSKREQFF
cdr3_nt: TGTGCCAGCAGCTCGAAGAGGGAGCAGTTCTTC

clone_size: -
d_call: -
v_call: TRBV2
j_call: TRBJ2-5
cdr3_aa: CASSDGAGAQETQYF
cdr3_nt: TGTGCCAGCAGTGATGGGGCAGGGGCCCAAGAGACCCAGTACTTC

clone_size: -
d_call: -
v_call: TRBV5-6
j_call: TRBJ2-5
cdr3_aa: CASSRMVWTDTQETQYF
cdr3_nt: TGTGCCAGCAGCCGGATGGTATGGACGGATACCCAAGAGACCCAGTACTTC

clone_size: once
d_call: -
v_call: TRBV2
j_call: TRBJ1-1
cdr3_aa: CASSENGALNTEAFF
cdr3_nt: TGTGCCAGCAGTGAAAACGGGGCTCTAAACACTGAAGCTTTCTTT

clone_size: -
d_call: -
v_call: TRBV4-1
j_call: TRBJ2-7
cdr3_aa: CASSQLSGSSYEQYF
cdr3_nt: TGCGCCAGCAGCCAGCTTAGCGGCAGCTCCTACGAGCAGTACTTC

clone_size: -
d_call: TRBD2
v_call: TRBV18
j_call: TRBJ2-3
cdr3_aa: CASSPPRTSGSVWSWDTQYF
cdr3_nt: TGTGCCAGCTCTCCGCCGAGGACTAGCGGGAGTGTGTGGTCTTGGGATACGCAGTATTTT

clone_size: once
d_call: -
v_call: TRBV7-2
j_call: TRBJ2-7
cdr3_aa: CASSFSTYEQYF
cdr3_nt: TGTGCCAGCAGCTTTTCTACCTACGAGCAGTACTTC

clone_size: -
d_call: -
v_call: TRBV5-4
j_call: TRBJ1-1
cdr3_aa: CASSLGGEELNTEAFF
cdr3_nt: TGTGCCAGCAGCTTGGGAGGGGAAGAGCTGAACACTGAAGCTTTCTTT

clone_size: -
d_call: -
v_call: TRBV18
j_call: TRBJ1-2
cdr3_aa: CASSPGPANYGYTF
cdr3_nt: TGTGCCAGCTCACCCGGGCCCGCTAACTATGGCTACACCTTC

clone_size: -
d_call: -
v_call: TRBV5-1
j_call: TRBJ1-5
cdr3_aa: CASSLEGYSNQPQHF
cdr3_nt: TGCGCCAGCAGCTTGGAGGGCTATAGCAATCAGCCCCAGCATTTT

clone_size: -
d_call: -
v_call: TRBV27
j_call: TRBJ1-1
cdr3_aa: CASSSRMNTEAFF
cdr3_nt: TGTGCCAGCAGTTCCAGGATGAACACTGAAGCTTTCTTT

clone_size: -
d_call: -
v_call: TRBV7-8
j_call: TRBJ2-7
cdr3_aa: CASSLGKVAELYSYEQYF
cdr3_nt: TGTGCCAGCAGCTTAGGTAAAGTAGCGGAACTATACTCCTACGAGCAGTACTTC

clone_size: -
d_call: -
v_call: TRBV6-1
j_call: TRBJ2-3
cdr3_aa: CASSQGWGDLTDTQYF
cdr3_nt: TGTGCCAGCAGTCAAGGCTGGGGAGATTTAACAGATACGCAGTATTTT

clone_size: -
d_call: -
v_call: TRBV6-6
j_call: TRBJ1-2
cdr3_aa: CASSYFSGGWYGYTF
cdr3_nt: TGTGCCAGCAGTTACTTTTCGGGAGGCTGGTATGGCTACACCTTC

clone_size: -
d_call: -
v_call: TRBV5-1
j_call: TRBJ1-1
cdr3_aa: CASSFWYEASATEAFF
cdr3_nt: TGCGCCAGCAGCTTTTGGTACGAGGCCAGCGCCACTGAAGCTTTCTTT